Each of the 6 T cell receptor beta chains below was sequenced from the same sample in a study of blood T cell repertoires in COVID-19. Libraries were prepared by immunoSEQ multiplex PCR; TCRdb keeps only in-frame clonotypes and omits some of them. Counted here are 68,000 or so clones, roughly 84% occurring once; the ten biggest clones make up roughly 3.7%. The sample was peripheral blood. The origin of the receptors is a middle-aged man with acute or convalescent COVID-19.

This sequence joins TRBV4-1 and TRBJ2-3, with D tentatively TRBD2 (5 bases). The CDR3 extends over 17 amino acids. Per the germline V gene, CDR1 is MGHRA and CDR2 is YSYEKL. The V end was cut by 4 bases, the J end by 1 base, with 18 bases between. For the CDR3, the DNA is TGCGCCAGCAGCCGCTTCCCCCGGGGTCGTGGCACAGATACGCAGTATTTT. It translates to CASSRFPRGRGTDTQYF.

In this sample, this clone turned up once. This chain joins TRBV6-6 and TRBJ2-7; D is uncertain. This CDR3 is built from 12 residues. CDR1 and CDR2 (germline): MNHNY, SVGAGI (reference sequence). Trimming stripped 6 bases from V and 2 bases from J, with 8 bases between. CDR3 sequence: CASSLRTYEQYF. The CDR3 DNA reads TGTGCCAGCAGCCTGAGGACCTACGAGCAGTACTTC.

The chain uses TRBV18 and TRBJ1-1, with D unresolved. Germline V gene lookup returns CDR1 KGHSH and CDR2 LQKENI. With 2 bases removed from V and 1 base from J, the gap between germline ends came to 11 bases. The CDR3 totals 15 residues. As DNA, the CDR3 is TGTGCCAGCTCACCAATCGGGAACCCGAACACTGAAGCTTTCTTT. Protein: CASSPIGNPNTEAFF.

A single count supports this clone. This CDR3 reads CSVFTGGGTEAFF. The DNA for the CDR3 is TGCAGCGTGTTTACAGGGGGCGGAACTGAAGCTTTCTTT. The chain combines TRBV29-1 with TRBJ1-1, with TRBD1 matching 9 bases. V was pared by 6 bases and J by 5 bases, with 7 bases of the junction left unmatched. Germline V gene lookup returns CDR1 SQVTM and CDR2 ANQGSEA. This CDR3 has 13 residues.

This sequence joins TRBV10-3 and TRBJ1-3, with D unclear. In germline, CDR1 is ENHRY, CDR2 SYGVKD. This CDR3 region has 14 residues. V lost 8 bases to trimming and J lost 7 bases, with 18 bases between them. In nucleotides, the CDR3 is TGTGCCATCGGCACCGGAGGTGGTGGGAACACCATATATTTT. It encodes CAIGTGGGGNTIYF.

The V gene is TRBV10-3, the J gene TRBJ1-1, with D tentatively TRBD1 (6 bases). Germline V gene data show CDR1 as ENHRY and CDR2 as SYGVKD. The length of the CDR3 is 12 residues. The CDR3 DNA sequence: TGTGCGGTCGGGCCCGGACAGACTGAAGCTTTCTTT. Encoded protein: CAVGPGQTEAFF.